This T cell receptor (beta chain) was captured in a study of T cell responses to AZD1222 COVID-19 vaccine. Study conclusions and caveats: Spike regions recognized by vaccine-associated CD4 TCRs spanned the protein, led by 160-218 and 743-854. Among spike-specific TCRs, nearly half reportedly target unmutated variant regions. Donors were mostly white British, more females; clonal diversity possibly underestimated.

As to this clone: Its antigen is currently unknown.

Sequencing used immunoSEQ multiplex PCR; TCRdb keeps in-frame clones, though not all of them. Among 120,000 to 150,000 clones, 75% to 95% were seen once, and the ten largest hold 2.8%. This TCR was sampled from an adult in good health. Sequencing used peripheral blood, obtained on day 0 of MenACWY control vaccination.

The CDR3 nucleotides are TGTGCCAGCAGCCCCACCGGGACAGTCACAGATACGCAGTATTTT. This translates into CASSPTGTVTDTQYF. The chain uses TRBV5-8 and TRBJ2-3; 7 bases are a match to TRBD1. Germline assignment: CDR1 SGHTS and CDR2 YDEGEE. With 4 bases clipped from V and 2 bases from J, the junction kept 7 bases outside the gene matches. The CDR3 consists of 15 residues. The complete variable domain, with remaining parts taken from reference TRBV5-8 and TRBJ2-3, reads EAGVTQSPTHLIKTRGQQATLRCSPISGHTSVYWYQQALGLGLQFLLWYDEGEERNRGNFPPRFSGRQFPNYSSELNVNALELEDSALYLCASSPTGTVTDTQYFGPGTRLTVL.